One sample yielded the 24 T cell receptor beta chains listed below, sequenced in a study of blood T cell repertoires in COVID-19. The assay was immunoSEQ multiplex PCR, and TCRdb's table has in-frame clones only and misses some. The profile shows tens of thousands of clones, 82% of them singletons. Sample: peripheral blood. These receptor sequences come from a woman aged 60-75 years with acute or convalescent COVID-19.

A note on this clone: The junction shows a germline mismatch at one end, possibly a read error. CDR3 in DNA: TGTGCCAGCAATTATTTAGACAGGGGCAACCAGCCCCAGCATTTT. It translates to CASNYLDRGNQPQHF. The genes are TRBV2 and TRBJ1-5, with 8 bases matching TRBD1. CDR1 is SNHLY, CDR2 FYNNEI, per germline. The CDR3 is made up of 15 amino acids. The whole variable domain, remainder taken from reference TRBV2 and TRBJ1-5, is EPEVTQTPSHQVTQMGQEVILRCVPISNHLYFYWYRQILGQKVEFLVSFYNNEISEKSEIFDDQFSVERPDGSNFTLKIRSTKLEDSAMYFCASNYLDRGNQPQHFGDGTRLSIL.

The chain employs TRBV5-4 and TRBJ2-5, with 12 positions matching TRBD2. Germline assignment: CDR1 SGHNT and CDR2 YYREEE (reference sequence). There are 15 residues in the CDR3. J gave up 4 bases and V 4 bases, and 5 bases lay outside the gene matches. The CDR3 DNA sequence: TGTGCCAGCAGCCCTAGCGGGGGGGCTCCAGAGACCCAGTACTTC. Translated: CASSPSGGAPETQYF.

This clone was detected a few times. This chain joins TRBV30 and TRBJ1-1; D ambiguous. V was pared by 3 bases and J by 3 bases, with 11 bases between. Germline assignment: CDR1 GTSNPN and CDR2 SVGIG (reference sequence). This CDR3 is 13 amino acids long. The CDR3 nucleotides read TGTGCCTGGAGCACGAGGCGGTACACTGAAGCTTTCTTT. It is translated as CAWSTRRYTEAFF. Filled out from reference TRBV30 and TRBJ1-1, the complete variable domain reads SQTIHQWPATLVQPVGSPLSLECTVEGTSNPNLYWYRQAAGRGLQLLFYSVGIGQISSEVPQNLSASRPQDRQFILSSKKLLLSDSGFYLCAWSTRRYTEAFFGQGTRLTVV.

The rearrangement uses TRBV7-2 and TRBJ2-5; possible D gene TRBD1, 6 bases. Germline CDR1 reads SGHTA; CDR2 reads FQGNSA. The CDR3 is made up of 13 amino acids. V was clipped by 2 bases and J by 4 bases, with 8 bases between them. CDR3 bases: TGTGCCAGCAGCTTAACAGGGCCAGAGACCCAGTACTTC. Translating it yields CASSLTGPETQYF.

The J gene is TRBJ2-5, the V gene TRBV12-1; the D call TRBD1 from the table was never checked on the DNA. TRBV12-1 is assigned pseudogene status. The CDR3 consists of 17 residues. DNA of the CDR3: TGTGCCAGCAGCCCAGAACGACAGGCTGATCTAGGGGAGACCCAGTACTTC. Translating it yields CASSPERQADLGETQYF.

In this sample, this clone turned up once. V is TRBV28 and J is TRBJ1-6; 9 nucleotides agree with TRBD1. Germline CDR1 MDHEN, CDR2 SYDVKM. V gave up 5 bases and J gave up 11 bases; unmatched junction bases: 10. The CDR3 has 15 residues. CDR3: CASSAVQGAGAPLHF. The CDR3 DNA reads as TGTGCCAGCAGTGCGGTACAGGGGGCTGGGGCACCCCTCCACTTT.

A note on this clone: Distinct nucleotide sequences in the sample also encode this CDR3. The chain employs TRBV6-5 and TRBJ2-1; 9 bases match TRBD1. Trimming removed 9 bases from V and 4 bases from J; junction bases left unmatched: 7. This CDR3 contains 14 residues. Per the germline V gene, CDR1 is MNHEY and CDR2 is SVGAGI. The CDR3 here is CASRPGQGYNEQFF. DNA of the CDR3: TGTGCCAGTCGTCCAGGACAGGGGTACAATGAGCAGTTCTTC.

The chain employs TRBV30 and TRBJ2-7, with 13 bases lining up with TRBD2. The CDR3 totals 15 residues. CDR1 is GTSNPN and CDR2 is SVGIG in the germline V gene (reference sequence). The trim removed 1 base at V and 6 bases at J, leaving 6 bases unmatched. The CDR3 DNA follows: TGTGCCTGGAGTGCCCCGGGACTAGCGGGATTCGAGCAGTACTTC. As protein: CAWSAPGLAGFEQYF. Complete variable domain (other parts from reference TRBV30 and TRBJ2-7): SQTIHQWPATLVQPVGSPLSLECTVEGTSNPNLYWYRQAAGRGLQLLFYSVGIGQISSEVPQNLSASRPQDRQFILSSKKLLLSDSGFYLCAWSAPGLAGFEQYFGPGTRLTVT.

This chain links TRBV3-1 (or the pseudogene TRBV3-2) with TRBJ1-1; tentatively, D is TRBD1 (5 bases). V was pared by 4 bases and J by 3 bases, with 12 bases between. CDR3 length: 14 amino acids. Per germline, CDR1 LGHDT and CDR2 YNNKEL (reference sequence). The CDR3 DNA sequence: TGTGCCAGCAGCCCAAGACAGATGCACACTGAAGCTTTCTTT. It is translated as CASSPRQMHTEAFF.

Concerning this clone: Within the sample, other DNA sequences also encode this same CDR3. The gene calls are TRBV10-3 and TRBJ1-2; 9 positions match TRBD1. Germline CDR1 is ENHRY and CDR2 is SYGVKD. This CDR3 contains 13 residues. Germline trimming cut 4 bases from V and 6 bases from J; bases unmatched to any gene: 3. The CDR3 region is CAISGTGVNGYTF. In DNA, the CDR3 is TGTGCCATCAGTGGGACAGGGGTAAATGGCTACACCTTC.

The rearrangement uses TRBV6-5 and TRBJ1-6; D is unclear. V shed 11 bases and J shed 6 bases, with 17 bases lying between them. The CDR3 has 14 residues. The V gene's germline CDR1 is MNHEY and CDR2 SVGAGI. The CDR3 protein is CACRAPDVNSPLHF. The CDR3 DNA reads as TGTGCCTGTAGAGCGCCAGACGTTAATTCACCCCTCCACTTT.

The J gene is TRBJ1-1, the V gene TRBV18, with D uncertain. Germline V lookup: CDR1 KGHSH, CDR2 LQKENI. Trimming removed 4 bases from V and 5 bases from J, with 8 bases in between. The CDR3 covers 12 residues. DNA for the CDR3: TGTGCCAGCTCACGATCAGGAACTGAAGCTTTCTTT. Residues: CASSRSGTEAFF.

The chain links TRBV27 to TRBJ1-6, with D maybe TRBD1 (6 bases). The length of the CDR3 is 15 residues. Germline CDR1 MNHEY, CDR2 SMNVEV (reference sequence). V lost 6 bases and J 3 bases, leaving 12 bases between the germline ends. CDR3 sequence (DNA): TGTGCCAGCAGGGATCCGGGACACTATAATTCACCCCTCCACTTT. This gives the protein CASRDPGHYNSPLHF.

J is TRBJ1-1 and V is TRBV25-1; the match to TRBD1 covers 10 bases. CDR3 size: 13 residues. Germline values: CDR1 MGHDK, CDR2 SYGVNS. V gave up 4 bases and J gave up 11 bases; unmatched junction bases: 7. The CDR3 reads CASSARDRGWAFF. CDR3 coding DNA: TGTGCCAGCAGTGCCCGGGACAGGGGATGGGCTTTCTTT. Variable domain in full (rest from reference TRBV25-1 and TRBJ1-1): EADIYQTPRYLVIGTGKKITLECSQTMGHDKMYWYQQDPGMELHLIHYSYGVNSTEKGDLSSESTVSRIRTEHFPLTLESARPSHTSQYLCASSARDRGWAFFGQGTRLTVV.

This clone was seen a handful of times. The chain couples TRBV2 to TRBJ1-1, with D uncertain. V shed 7 bases and J shed 7 bases, with 19 bases lying between them. CDR3 length: 14 amino acids. From germline, CDR1 is SNHLY and CDR2 FYNNEI. The CDR3 loop reads CASTLGRDTSEAFF. As DNA, the CDR3 is TGTGCCAGCACCCTCGGGCGGGATACAAGTGAAGCTTTCTTT.

The rearrangement links TRBV5-5 to TRBJ2-7; 10 bases align to TRBD1. The CDR3 runs 16 residues. From germline, CDR1 is SGHKS and CDR2 YYEKEE (reference sequence). V was clipped by 3 bases and J by 2 bases; unmatched bases: 8. CDR3 sequence: CASSWALDRGAYEQYF. CDR3 coding DNA: TGTGCCAGCAGCTGGGCCCTGGACAGGGGGGCCTACGAGCAGTACTTC.

This clone was counted a single time. The rearrangement links TRBV6-6 to TRBJ2-7; perhaps TRBD2 as D (5 bases). The germline V gene has CDR1 MNHNY and CDR2 SVGAGI (reference sequence). CDR3 length: 15 residues. V dropped 7 bases and J dropped 1 base, with 17 bases sitting between them. The CDR3 nucleotides are TGTGCCAGCAACCCCCTTGGGAGAGGTTCCTACGAGCAGTACTTC. It codes for CASNPLGRGSYEQYF.

The chain combines TRBV11-2 with TRBJ2-7; D not resolved. V lost 0 bases and J lost 3, with 9 bases in between. Germline assignment: CDR1 SGHAT and CDR2 FQNNGV. This CDR3 is built from 14 residues. CDR3 bases: TGTGCCAGCAGCTTAGATAATACGGGCTACGAGCAGTACTTC. This translates into CASSLDNTGYEQYF.

V usage is TRBV19 and J usage is TRBJ2-7, with TRBD2 matching over 7 bases. Germline lookup yields CDR1 LNHDA and CDR2 SQIVND (reference sequence). The trim removed 1 base at V and 2 bases at J, leaving 8 bases unmatched. This CDR3 contains 16 residues. DNA for the CDR3: TGTGCCAGTAGTATAGTACCGGGGACTATTACCTACGAGCAGTACTTC. As protein: CASSIVPGTITYEQYF.

The chain has TRBV11-2 and TRBJ2-2; tentative D call: TRBD2 (5 bases). Germline CDR1 reads SGHAT; CDR2 reads FQNNGV. Trimming cost V 5 bases and J 4 bases, with 11 bases left between them. This CDR3 has 14 residues. CDR3 bases: TGTGCCAGCAGCCTTAGTGGAGGCACCGGGGAGCTGTTTTTT. Translating gives CASSLSGGTGELFF.

The chain couples TRBV21-1 to TRBJ2-7; the D call in the table, TRBD2, was not verified against the DNA. TRBV21-1 is labeled a pseudogene. CDR3 length: 16 residues. CDR3 sequence (DNA): TGTGCCAGCAGCAAAGACGAAGCGGGACTATTTTACGGGCAGTACTTC. It specifies CASSKDEAGLFYGQYF.

The V gene is TRBV7-6, the J gene TRBJ1-1; D might be TRBD1 (5 bases). Germline V gene lookup returns CDR1 SGHVS and CDR2 FNYEAQ. V was clipped by 3 bases and J by 1 base, with 15 bases between them. The CDR3 is 16 amino acids. The CDR3 DNA sequence: TGTGCCAGCAGCTTCCGCCAGGGTGCGCCGAACACTGAAGCTTTCTTT. It yields the protein CASSFRQGAPNTEAFF.

V usage is TRBV5-5 and J usage is TRBJ2-5; TRBD2 aligns across 7 bases. Unmatched junction bases numbered 11, after V lost 2 bases and J lost 1 base. CDR3 length: 17 residues. The germline gives CDR1 SGHKS, CDR2 YYEKEE (reference sequence). The CDR3 sequence: CASSFPTGGGAQETQYF. Written as DNA, the CDR3 is TGTGCCAGCAGCTTCCCAACTGGGGGAGGGGCCCAAGAGACCCAGTACTTC.

CDR3 coding DNA: TGTGCCAGCAAGGAGGCAGGGGGCTCCTACGAGCAGTACTTC. Translating gives CASKEAGGSYEQYF. The rearrangement links TRBV6-5 to TRBJ2-7; 7 bases are a match to TRBD1. V lost 7 bases to trimming and J lost 0 bases; unmatched junction nucleotides: 6. CDR1 and CDR2 from the germline V gene are MNHEY and SVGAGI. The CDR3 sequence is 14 residues long.